These 5 T cell receptor beta chains came from one sample sequenced in a study of blood T cell repertoires in COVID-19. Sequencing used immunoSEQ multiplex PCR; TCRdb keeps in-frame clones, though not all of them. This table has fewer than 250,000 clones, more than 75% appearing once. The sequenced sample consisted of peripheral blood. These TCRs come from a man in his 60s with acute or convalescent COVID-19.

The chain carries TRBV5-1 and TRBJ1-4; D is unresolved. The germline V and J ends were trimmed by 0 bases and 13 bases, with 13 bases remaining between them. The CDR3 has 13 amino acids. The germline CDR1 and CDR2 sequences are SGHRS and YFSETQ. The CDR3 loop reads CASSLAGGHTLFF. The CDR3 DNA reads as TGCGCCAGCAGCTTGGCCGGAGGGCATACACTGTTTTTT.

J is TRBJ2-1 and V is TRBV27; 11 bases agree with TRBD2. The germline gives CDR1 MNHEY, CDR2 SMNVEV (reference sequence). The CDR3 spans 14 residues. V lost 10 bases to trimming and J lost 7 bases; unmatched junction nucleotides: 9. CDR3 DNA: TGTGCCACGTACAACCTAGCGGGGGGTAATGAGCAGTTCTTC. Its translation: CATYNLAGGNEQFF.

As for this clone: Other DNA sequences in the sample encode the same CDR3. The chain carries TRBV18 and TRBJ2-7, with TRBD1 matching over 7 bases. This CDR3 comprises 13 residues. With V trimmed by 2 bases and J by 3 bases, 1 base remained unmatched. Germline CDR1 and CDR2: KGHSH and LQKENI. CDR3 bases: TGTGCCAGCTCACCAGGGACAGACTACGAGCAGTACTTC. Its protein product is CASSPGTDYEQYF.

V is TRBV4-1 and J is TRBJ2-7; a possible D gene is TRBD1 (5 bases). Germline CDR1 is MGHRA and CDR2 is YSYEKL. V lost 0 bases, J lost 6 bases, and 15 bases lay in between. There are 15 residues in the CDR3. As DNA, the CDR3 is TGCGCCAGCAGCCAAGACAGGGCCTCCTACGGCGAGCAGTACTTC. Its protein product is CASSQDRASYGEQYF.

The CDR3 coding sequence is TGCGCCAGCAGCCCCGGGGGAGATACGCAGTATTTT. Translation: CASSPGGDTQYF. The chain links TRBV10-1 to TRBJ2-3, with D maybe TRBD2 (6 bases). CDR1 is WNHNN, CDR2 SYGVQD, per germline (reference sequence). V shed 6 bases and J shed 5 bases, with 9 bases lying between them. CDR3 length: 12 residues.